What follows are 25 T cell receptor beta chains derived from one specimen sequenced in a study of CD8+CD57+ T cells in acquired aplastic anemia. Genomic DNA served as template for TCR beta VDJ and CDR3 profiling. TCRdb passed the reads through MiXCR, listing each CDR3 protein once. This table has 89,000 or so distinct CDR3 sequences, about 67% appearing once. Patients sequenced had flow cytometry evidence of CD8+CD57+ cell expansion. Sequencing input: sorted CD4+, CD8+, or CD8+CD57+ T cells (not recorded which) from PBMCs. The receptors shown here come from a human donor with aplastic anemia.

V is TRBV28 and J is TRBJ1-1; D perhaps matches TRBD1 (5 bases). Germline V gene data show CDR1 as MDHEN and CDR2 as SYDVKM. The CDR3 has 11 residues. Trimming removed 8 bases at V and 5 bases at J, with 9 bases between. CDR3 coding DNA: TGTGCCAGCGGGGGGTGGACTGAAGCTTTCTTT. This codes for CASGGWTEAFF.

This clonotype was counted only a few times. The CDR3 is CSPNPTGLHEQYF. In nucleotides, the CDR3 is TGCAGTCCTAACCCCACAGGGTTGCACGAGCAGTACTTC. This chain uses TRBV20-1 with TRBJ2-7, with TRBD1 as a possible D gene (6 bases). V was shortened by 8 bases and J by 5 bases, with 19 bases between the two germline ends. Looked up from germline, CDR1 is DFQATT and CDR2 is SNEGSKA (reference sequence). This CDR3 is 13 amino acids long.

This sequence joins TRBV20-1 and TRBJ2-7, with 10 bases identical to TRBD2. The V and J ends lost 0 bases and 3 bases, in that order; junction bases with no gene match: 17. The germline V gene encodes CDR1 DFQATT and CDR2 SNEGSKA (reference sequence). This CDR3 has 19 residues. In DNA, the CDR3 is TGCAGTGCTAGAGATCCCCTCCGGGCTAGCGGGAGTTCTCTCTACGAGCAGTACTTC. Amino acids: CSARDPLRASGSSLYEQYF.

V and J are TRBV19 and TRBJ2-1; 7 positions match TRBD1. The CDR3 is 15 amino acids. Looked up from germline, CDR1 is LNHDA and CDR2 is SQIVND (reference sequence). V lost 6 bases and J lost 2; bases outside the gene matches: 7. The CDR3: CASSPGQETYNEQFF. CDR3 in DNA: TGTGCCAGTAGCCCCGGACAGGAGACCTACAATGAGCAGTTCTTC.

This chain uses TRBV2 with TRBJ2-2; D is possibly TRBD2 (6 bases). Germline V gene lookup returns CDR1 SNHLY and CDR2 FYNNEI. The CDR3 length is 15 residues. V gave up 2 bases and J gave up 1 base, with 8 bases separating them. CDR3 residues: CASSEIAVNTGELFF. CDR3 in DNA: TGTGCCAGCAGTGAAATAGCGGTGAACACCGGGGAGCTGTTTTTT.

V gene TRBV29-1 combines with J gene TRBJ2-7; 12 bases fit TRBD1. Germline CDR1 and CDR2: SQVTM and ANQGSEA. This CDR3 has 14 amino acids. Trimming at V came to 3 bases and at J to 6 bases, leaving 6 bases not matched to a gene. CDR3 nucleotide sequence: TGCAGCGTTGATAAGGGACAGGGGGCAGGCGAGCAGTACTTC. The encoded protein is CSVDKGQGAGEQYF.

Only one count was recorded for this clonotype. The CDR3 sequence is CASSDPVSYEQYF. The CDR3 DNA follows: TGTGCCAGCAGTGACCCAGTTTCCTACGAGCAGTACTTC. The V call is TRBV2, the J call TRBJ2-7; D not certain. This CDR3 is built from 13 residues. Germline CDR1 and CDR2: SNHLY and FYNNEI. V was cut by 3 bases and J by 1 base, with 7 bases left in between.

The CDR3 DNA sequence: TGTGCCATCAGTGAGTGGGGGAACACCGGGGAGCTGTTTTTT. Translating gives CAISEWGNTGELFF. The rearrangement joins TRBV10-3 to TRBJ2-2; D not certain. The V gene lost 1 base and the J gene lost 1 base, with 4 bases spanning the gap. In germline, CDR1 is ENHRY, CDR2 SYGVKD. The CDR3 sequence is 14 residues long.

The chain links TRBV11-2 to TRBJ1-6, with 9 bases lining up with TRBD1. This CDR3 region has 16 residues. With 5 bases clipped from V and 7 bases from J, the junction kept 9 bases outside the gene matches. The germline V gene encodes CDR1 SGHAT and CDR2 FQNNGV. CDR3 nucleotides: TGTGCCAGCAGCCACCGCCGGGGACAGGGCAATTCACCCCTCCACTTT. This sequence encodes CASSHRRGQGNSPLHF.

This chain links TRBV5-1 with TRBJ1-1, with D tentatively TRBD1 (6 bases). Trimming stripped 0 bases from V and 1 base from J, with 7 bases between. The CDR3 runs to 14 residues. CDR1 and CDR2 (germline): SGHRS, YFSETQ. The CDR3 DNA follows: TGCGCCAGCAGCTTGGACAGGGCGAACACTGAAGCTTTCTTT. Protein: CASSLDRANTEAFF.

The V gene is TRBV10-3, the J gene TRBJ1-2; 8 bases fit TRBD1. Per germline, CDR1 ENHRY and CDR2 SYGVKD. After removal of 4 bases from V and 8 bases from J, the junction contained 9 bases not matched to a gene. This CDR3 is built from 14 residues. The CDR3 sequence is CAISAARDRRGYTF. For the CDR3, the DNA is TGTGCCATCAGTGCAGCGCGGGACAGGCGAGGCTACACCTTC.

The chain uses TRBV7-2 and TRBJ2-5; perhaps TRBD1 as D (6 bases). The CDR3 sequence is 14 residues long. Trimming pared 2 bases from V and 1 base from J, leaving 8 bases between. CDR1 and CDR2 (germline): SGHTA, FQGNSA. In DNA, the CDR3 is TGTGCCAGCAGCTTATCCAGGGGCCAAGAGACCCAGTACTTC. Encoded protein: CASSLSRGQETQYF.

The chain has TRBV6-4 and TRBJ2-3; 12 nucleotides agree with TRBD2. The CDR3 is 19 amino acids. CDR1 and CDR2 from the germline V gene are MRHNA and SNTAGT. V lost 0 bases and J lost 0; bases outside the gene matches: 7. The chain's CDR3 is CASSDSATSGGASTDTQYF. The CDR3 coding sequence is TGTGCCAGCAGTGACTCAGCGACTAGCGGGGGAGCTAGCACAGATACGCAGTATTTT.

This sequence joins TRBV7-9 and TRBJ2-1; D is unresolved. Germline lookup yields CDR1 SEHNR and CDR2 FQNEAQ (reference sequence). There are 8 residues in the CDR3. V was shortened by 8 bases and J by 11 bases, with 4 bases between the two germline ends. As DNA, the CDR3 is TGTGCCAGCCCCCAGCAGTTCTTC. This translates into CASPQQFF.

This chain connects TRBV5-5 to TRBJ2-7, with a tentative D call TRBD2 (5 bases). Germline-derived CDR1 and CDR2 are SGHKS and YYEKEE (reference sequence). The CDR3 sequence is 14 residues long. Trimming removed 4 bases at V and 1 base at J, with 12 bases between. Here the CDR3 DNA reads TGTGCCAGCAGCCCCGTAGGGAGTTCCTACGAGCAGTACTTC. Its protein product is CASSPVGSSYEQYF. Using reference TRBV5-5 and TRBJ2-7 for the parts outside the CDR3, the full variable domain is DAGVTQSPTHLIKTRGQQVTLRCSPISGHKSVSWYQQVLGQGPQFIFQYYEKEERGRGNFPDRFSARQFPNYSSELNVNALLLGDSALYLCASSPVGSSYEQYFGPGTRLTVT.

V usage is TRBV2 and J usage is TRBJ1-3; D is uncertain. CDR1 is SNHLY, CDR2 FYNNEI, per germline. The CDR3 totals 13 residues. Trimming cost V 2 bases and J 4 bases, with 6 bases left between them. CDR3 sequence (DNA): TGTGCCAGCAGTGAAAGACGCGGAAACACCATATATTTT. Residues: CASSERRGNTIYF.

This chain links TRBV20-1 with TRBJ2-7; D is possibly TRBD2 (6 bases). Trimming removed 0 bases from V and 1 base from J, with 13 bases in between. CDR3 length: 15 amino acids. CDR1 and CDR2 from the germline V gene are DFQATT and SNEGSKA (reference sequence). The CDR3 loop is CSARDRDSPSYEQYF. The CDR3 coding sequence is TGCAGTGCTAGAGATCGGGACTCCCCGTCCTACGAGCAGTACTTC.

J is TRBJ2-2 and V is TRBV7-6; TRBD2 might be the D (6 bases). V dropped 5 bases and J dropped 7 bases, with 17 bases sitting between them. The CDR3 has 15 amino acids. CDR1 is SGHVS, CDR2 FNYEAQ, per germline. The CDR3 region is CASSLRTDYSGELFF. The CDR3 DNA is TGTGCCAGCAGCCTGAGGACGGACTACAGCGGGGAGCTGTTTTTT.

The J gene is TRBJ2-7, the V gene TRBV15, with 14 bases identical to TRBD2. This CDR3 has 16 residues. The germline V gene encodes CDR1 LNHNV and CDR2 YYDKDF (reference sequence). Trimming removed 3 bases from V and 3 bases from J; junction bases left unmatched: 4. The CDR3 DNA is TGTGCCACCAGCAGCGGACTAGCGGGGGGATACTACGAGCAGTACTTC. This translates into CATSSGLAGGYYEQYF.

V usage is TRBV5-1 and J usage is TRBJ2-7, with a tentative D call TRBD2 (6 bases). Germline CDR1 and CDR2: SGHRS and YFSETQ. The CDR3 is made up of 14 amino acids. Between the trimmed V and J ends, which lost 3 bases and 4 bases, there was a span of 14 bases. The CDR3 DNA follows: TGCGCCAGCAGCTCATCGGACGGGGGATACGAGCAGTACTTC. Amino acids: CASSSSDGGYEQYF.

The chain combines TRBV20-1 with TRBJ2-7, with unresolved D. V lost 3 bases, J lost 5 bases, and 8 bases lay in between. CDR1 is DFQATT, CDR2 SNEGSKA, per germline (reference sequence). This CDR3 is 11 amino acids long. The CDR3 spells CSASLRNEQYF. For the CDR3, the DNA is TGCAGTGCTAGTTTAAGGAACGAGCAGTACTTC.

This clonotype was counted a single time. The rearrangement uses TRBV24-1 and TRBJ2-5; TRBD1 matches at 7 bases. The CDR3 has 18 amino acids. The junction had 11 bases not matched to a gene; V was cut back by 1 base and J by 1 base. Germline assignment: CDR1 KGHDR and CDR2 SFDVKD. The chain's CDR3 is CATSDLRDKRGPQETQYF. The CDR3, as DNA: TGTGCCACCAGTGATTTAAGGGACAAAAGGGGGCCCCAAGAGACCCAGTACTTC.

V and J are TRBV10-3 and TRBJ2-7; TRBD2 is a possible D gene (6 bases). The germline V gene encodes CDR1 ENHRY and CDR2 SYGVKD. The V gene lost 6 bases and the J gene lost 7 bases, with 22 bases spanning the gap. This CDR3 comprises 15 residues. CDR3 loop: CAISVGTLLPYEQYF. CDR3 nucleotide sequence: TGTGCCATCAGCGTTGGGACTCTTTTACCTTATGAGCAGTACTTC.

The gene calls are TRBV2 and TRBJ1-1; D unresolved. V lost 4 bases and J lost 6, with 9 bases in between. The CDR3 consists of 12 residues. In germline, CDR1 is SNHLY, CDR2 FYNNEI. The CDR3, as DNA: TGTGCCAGCAGTGTACCAAAATCTGAAGCTTTCTTT. Amino acid sequence: CASSVPKSEAFF.

As for this clonotype: A junction boundary mismatches the germline segment, possibly from a read error. This chain uses TRBV29-1 with TRBJ2-7, with TRBD2 as a possible D gene (6 bases). Germline V lookup: CDR1 SQVTM, CDR2 ANQGSEA. This CDR3 comprises 13 residues. CDR3 coding DNA: TGCGGCGTTGGAGGGGTGGGTTCCTACGAGCAGTACTTC. Translated: CGVGGVGSYEQYF.